This is a list of T cell receptor beta chains from one sample in a study of blood T cell repertoires in COVID-19. Only in-frame clones appear in the TCRdb table, and some are missing; sequencing was by immunoSEQ multiplex PCR. Of 230,000 or so clones listed, approximately 80% are singletons. Sequenced sample: peripheral blood. The receptors come from a young man with active or convalescent COVID-19. Each CDR3 is given with its conserved first and last residue. D genes are given only for firm matches. A row's size may be missing; if present it is once, few, many or a size class.

cdr3_length: 14; clone_size: NA; v_call: TRBV9; d_call: NA; j_call: TRBJ1-1; cdr3_nt: TGTGCCAGCAGCGTTACGGTCATGAACACTGAAGCTTTCTTT; cdr3_aa: CASSVTVMNTEAFF
cdr3_length: 16; clone_size: NA; v_call: TRBV4-1; d_call: TRBD2; j_call: TRBJ2-3; cdr3_nt: TGCGCCAGCAGCCTTACAGGGGTAGCGGGGGGACATACGCAGTATTTT; cdr3_aa: CASSLTGVAGGHTQYF
cdr3_length: 12; clone_size: few; v_call: TRBV30; d_call: NA; j_call: TRBJ1-2; cdr3_nt: TGTGCCTGGACCCATAGTCGCGGGGGCTACACCTTC; cdr3_aa: CAWTHSRGGYTF
cdr3_length: 12; clone_size: NA; v_call: TRBV12-3/TRBV12-4; d_call: NA; j_call: TRBJ2-1; cdr3_nt: TGTGCCAGCAGTTTAATTAGCGACGAGCAGTTCTTC; cdr3_aa: CASSLISDEQFF
cdr3_length: 15; clone_size: NA; v_call: TRBV5-1; d_call: TRBD2; j_call: TRBJ2-2; cdr3_nt: TGCGCCAGCAGCGTTAGCGGGATTAACACCGGGGAGCTGTTTTTT; cdr3_aa: CASSVSGINTGELFF
cdr3_length: 15; clone_size: NA; v_call: TRBV19; d_call: NA; j_call: TRBJ1-3; cdr3_nt: TGTGCCAGTAGTGAACAGGGAAGCTCTGGAAACACCATATATTTT; cdr3_aa: CASSEQGSSGNTIYF
cdr3_length: 16; clone_size: NA; v_call: TRBV20-1; d_call: TRBD2; j_call: TRBJ2-5; cdr3_nt: TGCAGTGCTAGTAGATCGGTAGGCGGGGGGCGAGAGACCCAGTACTTC; cdr3_aa: CSASRSVGGGRETQYF
cdr3_length: 13; clone_size: NA; v_call: TRBV15; d_call: NA; j_call: TRBJ1-1; cdr3_nt: TGTGCCACCAGCTTAGAAGGGGGCACTGAAGCTTTCTTT; cdr3_aa: CATSLEGGTEAFF
cdr3_length: 13; clone_size: NA; v_call: TRBV3-1/TRBV3-2; d_call: NA; j_call: TRBJ1-1; cdr3_nt: TGTGCCAGCAGCCAACTAGGGGTTACTGAAGCTTTCTTT; cdr3_aa: CASSQLGVTEAFF
cdr3_length: 13; clone_size: NA; v_call: TRBV6-5; d_call: TRBD2; j_call: TRBJ2-1; cdr3_nt: TGTGCCAGCAGCACAAGCGGGAATAATGAGCAGTTCTTC; cdr3_aa: CASSTSGNNEQFF
cdr3_length: 15; clone_size: once; v_call: TRBV6-2/TRBV6-3; d_call: NA; j_call: TRBJ2-7; cdr3_nt: TGTGCCAGCAGTTACGTGGCGGGGGCCTCCTACGAGCAGTACTTC; cdr3_aa: CASSYVAGASYEQYF
cdr3_length: 16; clone_size: NA; v_call: TRBV28; d_call: NA; j_call: TRBJ1-1; cdr3_nt: TGTGCCAGCAGTCGGGTACAGGGCCGTATGAACACTGAAGCTTTCTTT; cdr3_aa: CASSRVQGRMNTEAFF
cdr3_length: 17; clone_size: NA; v_call: TRBV28; d_call: TRBD1; j_call: TRBJ2-2; cdr3_nt: TGTGCCAGCAGTTTCCCCAGAGGGGGAACAGGGGCCGGGGAGCTGTTTTTT; cdr3_aa: CASSFPRGGTGAGELFF
cdr3_length: 15; clone_size: NA; v_call: TRBV28; d_call: TRBD1; j_call: TRBJ1-1; cdr3_nt: TGTGCCAGCAGTCCTCCGGGACAGCACTTCACTGAAGCTTTCTTT; cdr3_aa: CASSPPGQHFTEAFF
cdr3_length: 15; clone_size: NA; v_call: TRBV3-1/TRBV3-2; d_call: TRBD1; j_call: TRBJ2-2; cdr3_nt: TGTGCCAGCAGCCGCCGGGACAGGGGGTCCGGGGAGCTGTTTTTT; cdr3_aa: CASSRRDRGSGELFF
cdr3_length: 13; clone_size: NA; v_call: TRBV24-1; d_call: NA; j_call: TRBJ1-1; cdr3_nt: TGTGCCATTCGACACCTCCTGAACACTGAAGCTTTCTTT; cdr3_aa: CAIRHLLNTEAFF
cdr3_length: 13; clone_size: NA; v_call: TRBV6-2/TRBV6-3; d_call: NA; j_call: TRBJ1-5; cdr3_nt: TGTGCCAGCAGTTACTCCCCAGACAGGTCATCCTTTTTT; cdr3_aa: CASSYSPDRSSFF
cdr3_length: 15; clone_size: once; v_call: TRBV5-1; d_call: NA; j_call: TRBJ1-2; cdr3_nt: TGCGCCAGCAGCATCGGACAGAGCCCTAACTATGGCTACACCTTC; cdr3_aa: CASSIGQSPNYGYTF
cdr3_length: 12; clone_size: NA; v_call: TRBV5-1; d_call: NA; j_call: TRBJ2-2; cdr3_nt: TGCGCCAGCAGCTTGGGTCCGGGGGAGCTGTTTTTT; cdr3_aa: CASSLGPGELFF
cdr3_length: 12; clone_size: NA; v_call: TRBV28; d_call: NA; j_call: TRBJ2-7; cdr3_nt: TGTGCCAGCAGTGCGGCCTACAACGAGCAGTACTTC; cdr3_aa: CASSAAYNEQYF
cdr3_length: 16; clone_size: once; v_call: TRBV5-1; d_call: TRBD2; j_call: TRBJ2-2; cdr3_nt: TGCGCCAGCAGCCCTCTAGCGGGAGCGAACACCGGGGAGCTGTTTTTT; cdr3_aa: CASSPLAGANTGELFF
cdr3_length: 14; clone_size: NA; v_call: TRBV7-2; d_call: NA; j_call: TRBJ1-6; cdr3_nt: TGTGCCAGCAGCTTAATCGGGAGGAATTCACCCCTCCACTTT; cdr3_aa: CASSLIGRNSPLHF
cdr3_length: 14; clone_size: few; v_call: TRBV7-9; d_call: NA; j_call: TRBJ2-7; cdr3_nt: TGTGCCAGCGTAGGTCAGGGACACTCCTACGAGCAGTACTTC; cdr3_aa: CASVGQGHSYEQYF
cdr3_length: 13; clone_size: once; v_call: TRBV30; d_call: NA; j_call: TRBJ1-3; cdr3_nt: TGTGCCTGGATCGTAAACTCTGGAAACACCATATATTTT; cdr3_aa: CAWIVNSGNTIYF
cdr3_length: 14; clone_size: NA; v_call: TRBV3-1/TRBV3-2; d_call: TRBD2; j_call: TRBJ2-5; cdr3_nt: TGTGCCAGCAGCCAAGATCTGGGGGGGGAGACCCAGTACTTC; cdr3_aa: CASSQDLGGETQYF
cdr3_length: 14; clone_size: NA; v_call: TRBV19; d_call: TRBD1; j_call: TRBJ2-7; cdr3_nt: TGTGCCAGTAGAAGACAGGGGGACACCTACGAGCAGTACTTC; cdr3_aa: CASRRQGDTYEQYF
cdr3_length: 13; clone_size: NA; v_call: TRBV25-1; d_call: NA; j_call: TRBJ2-7; cdr3_nt: TGTGCCAGCAGTGAAGCGGGAATGGGCGAGCAGTACTTC; cdr3_aa: CASSEAGMGEQYF
cdr3_length: 13; clone_size: few; v_call: TRBV6-2/TRBV6-3; d_call: NA; j_call: TRBJ2-2; cdr3_nt: TGTGCCAGCAGTTCGACAGTCACCGGGGAGCTGTTTTTT; cdr3_aa: CASSSTVTGELFF
cdr3_length: 13; clone_size: NA; v_call: TRBV9; d_call: NA; j_call: TRBJ2-7; cdr3_nt: TGTGCCAGCAGCGTAGCGCCAACATACGAGCAGTACTTC; cdr3_aa: CASSVAPTYEQYF
cdr3_length: 15; clone_size: NA; v_call: TRBV9; d_call: NA; j_call: TRBJ1-4; cdr3_nt: TGTGCCAGCAGCGTAAGGACGGGGGGTAATGAAAAACTGTTTTTT; cdr3_aa: CASSVRTGGNEKLFF
cdr3_length: 15; clone_size: few; v_call: TRBV5-3; d_call: NA; j_call: TRBJ1-6; cdr3_nt: TGTGCCAGAAGTCAGGGACCAGGGGTCCTCTCACCCCTCCACTTT; cdr3_aa: CARSQGPGVLSPLHF
cdr3_length: 14; clone_size: once; v_call: TRBV13; d_call: NA; j_call: TRBJ2-3; cdr3_nt: TGTGCCAGCAGCTTTAGCGCTAGCACAGATACGCAGTATTTT; cdr3_aa: CASSFSASTDTQYF
cdr3_length: 15; clone_size: NA; v_call: TRBV7-2; d_call: NA; j_call: TRBJ1-4; cdr3_nt: TGTGCCAGCACCCCTTCGGGCAGGGTTGAGGAAAAACTGTTTTTT; cdr3_aa: CASTPSGRVEEKLFF
cdr3_length: 12; clone_size: NA; v_call: TRBV24-1; d_call: TRBD2; j_call: TRBJ2-5; cdr3_nt: TGTGCCACCAGTGCCTCGGCGGGGGCCCAGTACTTC; cdr3_aa: CATSASAGAQYF
cdr3_length: 18; clone_size: NA; v_call: TRBV18; d_call: TRBD1; j_call: TRBJ2-2; cdr3_nt: TGTGCCAGCTCACCAAACGTGGTATTACAGGGGAACACCGGGGAACTGTTTTTT; cdr3_aa: CASSPNVVLQGNTGELFF
cdr3_length: 16; clone_size: once; v_call: TRBV13; d_call: NA; j_call: TRBJ1-6; cdr3_nt: TGTGCCAGCAGCGGAGGACAGCTAGGAAATAATTCACCCCTCCACTTT; cdr3_aa: CASSGGQLGNNSPLHF
cdr3_length: 17; clone_size: NA; v_call: TRBV1; d_call: NA; j_call: TRBJ2-5; cdr3_nt: TGCACCAGCAGCCATTCAGCGGGGAGACCTATTGAAGAGACCCAGTACTTC; cdr3_aa: CTSSHSAGRPIEETQYF
cdr3_length: 13; clone_size: NA; v_call: TRBV24-1; d_call: TRBD1; j_call: TRBJ1-1; cdr3_nt: TGTGCCACCAGGGGACAGCCCGGCACTGAAGCTTTCTTT; cdr3_aa: CATRGQPGTEAFF
cdr3_length: 11; clone_size: once; v_call: TRBV6-6; d_call: NA; j_call: TRBJ2-7; cdr3_nt: TGTGCCAGCAGTTCTCGGGGGGAGCAGTACTTC; cdr3_aa: CASSSRGEQYF
cdr3_length: 13; clone_size: NA; v_call: TRBV19; d_call: NA; j_call: TRBJ1-2; cdr3_nt: NA; cdr3_aa: CASTSGQGYGYTF
cdr3_length: 13; clone_size: NA; v_call: TRBV7-9; d_call: NA; j_call: TRBJ1-6; cdr3_nt: TGTGCCAGTGGGGGAGGGGCCAATTCACCCCTCCACTTT; cdr3_aa: CASGGGANSPLHF
cdr3_length: 14; clone_size: NA; v_call: TRBV28; d_call: NA; j_call: TRBJ1-1; cdr3_nt: TGTGCCAGCAGACAGGGACGGAAGAACACTGAAGCTTTCTTT; cdr3_aa: CASRQGRKNTEAFF
cdr3_length: 15; clone_size: NA; v_call: TRBV12-2; d_call: NA; j_call: TRBJ1-1; cdr3_nt: TGTGCAAGTCGCTTAGCCGGGACAAAGAACACTGAAGCTTTCTTT; cdr3_aa: CASRLAGTKNTEAFF
cdr3_length: 13; clone_size: NA; v_call: TRBV30; d_call: NA; j_call: TRBJ2-2; cdr3_nt: TGTGCCGGAGTGAAGGGAGCCACCGGGGAGCTGTTTTTT; cdr3_aa: CAGVKGATGELFF
cdr3_length: 13; clone_size: few; v_call: TRBV7-9; d_call: NA; j_call: TRBJ2-3; cdr3_nt: TGTGCCAGCAGCCCCGACAGTACAGATACGCAGTATTTT; cdr3_aa: CASSPDSTDTQYF
cdr3_length: 13; clone_size: NA; v_call: TRBV2; d_call: NA; j_call: TRBJ1-3; cdr3_nt: TGTGCCAGCAGGAAAGGGGCAAGCAACACCATATATTTT; cdr3_aa: CASRKGASNTIYF
cdr3_length: 12; clone_size: NA; v_call: TRBV4-3; d_call: NA; j_call: TRBJ2-3; cdr3_nt: TGCGCCAGCAGCGTCCCGGGGGATACGCAGTATTTT; cdr3_aa: CASSVPGDTQYF
cdr3_length: 14; clone_size: few; v_call: TRBV6-4; d_call: TRBD2; j_call: TRBJ2-3; cdr3_nt: TGTGCCAGCAGTGGGACTAGCGGGGCAGATACGCAGTATTTT; cdr3_aa: CASSGTSGADTQYF
cdr3_length: 14; clone_size: few; v_call: TRBV28; d_call: TRBD1; j_call: TRBJ1-2; cdr3_nt: TGTGCCAGCAGCCCGGGACAGGGGGCGCGGGGCTACACCTTC; cdr3_aa: CASSPGQGARGYTF
cdr3_length: 13; clone_size: NA; v_call: TRBV28; d_call: TRBD1; j_call: TRBJ1-5; cdr3_nt: TGTGCCAGCAATACACAGGGGTACCGGCCCCAGCATTTT; cdr3_aa: CASNTQGYRPQHF
cdr3_length: 14; clone_size: NA; v_call: TRBV18; d_call: TRBD1; j_call: TRBJ2-7; cdr3_nt: TGTGCCAGCTCACCCCGACAGGGTTCGTTCGAGCAGTACTTC; cdr3_aa: CASSPRQGSFEQYF
cdr3_length: 15; clone_size: few; v_call: TRBV28; d_call: TRBD1; j_call: TRBJ1-2; cdr3_nt: TGTGCCAGCAGTCTCTATGGGACAGGGGTTAGGGGCTACACCTTC; cdr3_aa: CASSLYGTGVRGYTF
cdr3_length: 16; clone_size: NA; v_call: TRBV7-9; d_call: TRBD1; j_call: TRBJ2-3; cdr3_nt: TGTGCCAGCAGCTCGGGGCTGGGACAGAGGGCAGATACGCAGTATTTT; cdr3_aa: CASSSGLGQRADTQYF
cdr3_length: 16; clone_size: few; v_call: TRBV6-4; d_call: TRBD2; j_call: TRBJ2-2; cdr3_nt: TGTGCCAGCAGTGAAAGACTAGCGGGGGACACCGGGGAGCTGTTTTTT; cdr3_aa: CASSERLAGDTGELFF
cdr3_length: 15; clone_size: NA; v_call: TRBV6-6; d_call: NA; j_call: TRBJ2-3; cdr3_nt: TGTGCCAGCAGTTATTACGGGGGTGACACAGATACGCAGTATTTT; cdr3_aa: CASSYYGGDTDTQYF